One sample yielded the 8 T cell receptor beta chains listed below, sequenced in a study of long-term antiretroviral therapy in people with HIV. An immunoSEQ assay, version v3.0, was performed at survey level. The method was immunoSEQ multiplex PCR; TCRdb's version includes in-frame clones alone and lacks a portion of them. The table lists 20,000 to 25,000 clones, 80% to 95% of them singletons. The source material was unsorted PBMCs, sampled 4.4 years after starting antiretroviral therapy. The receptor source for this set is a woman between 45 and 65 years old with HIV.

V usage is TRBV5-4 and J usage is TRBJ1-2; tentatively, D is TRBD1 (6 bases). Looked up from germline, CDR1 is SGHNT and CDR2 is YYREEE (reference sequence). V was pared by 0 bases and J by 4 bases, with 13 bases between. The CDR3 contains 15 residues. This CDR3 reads CASSLGGAPIYGYTF. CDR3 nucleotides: TGTGCCAGCAGCTTGGGGGGGGCGCCCATCTATGGCTACACCTTC.

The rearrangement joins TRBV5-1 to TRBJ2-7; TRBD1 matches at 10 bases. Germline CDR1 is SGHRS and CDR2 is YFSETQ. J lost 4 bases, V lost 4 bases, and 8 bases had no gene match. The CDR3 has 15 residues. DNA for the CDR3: TGCGCCAGCAGCCTCGACAGGGGGCCTGGTTACGAGCAGTACTTC. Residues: CASSLDRGPGYEQYF. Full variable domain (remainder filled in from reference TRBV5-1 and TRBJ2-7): KAGVTQTPRYLIKTRGQQVTLSCSPISGHRSVSWYQQTPGQGLQFLFEYFSETQRNKGNFPGRFSGRQFSNSRSEMNVSTLELGDSALYLCASSLDRGPGYEQYFGPGTRLTVT.

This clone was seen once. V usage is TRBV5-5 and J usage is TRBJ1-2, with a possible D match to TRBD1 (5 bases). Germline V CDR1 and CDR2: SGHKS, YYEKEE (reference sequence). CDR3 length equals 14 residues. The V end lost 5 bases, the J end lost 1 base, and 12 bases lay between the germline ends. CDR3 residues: CASRSQVINYGYTF. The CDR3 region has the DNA TGTGCCAGCAGATCACAGGTGATTAACTATGGCTACACCTTC. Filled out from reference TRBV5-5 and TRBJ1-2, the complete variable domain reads DAGVTQSPTHLIKTRGQQVTLRCSPISGHKSVSWYQQVLGQGPQFIFQYYEKEERGRGNFPDRFSARQFPNYSSELNVNALLLGDSALYLCASRSQVINYGYTFGSGTRLTVV.

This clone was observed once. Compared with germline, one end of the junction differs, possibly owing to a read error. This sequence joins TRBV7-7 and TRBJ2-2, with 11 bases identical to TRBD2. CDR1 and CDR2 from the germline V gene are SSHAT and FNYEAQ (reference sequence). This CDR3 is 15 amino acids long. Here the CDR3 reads CASSLGLAGTGELFF. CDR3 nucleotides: TGTGCTAGCAGCTTAGGACTAGCGGGCACCGGGGAGCTGTTTTTT.

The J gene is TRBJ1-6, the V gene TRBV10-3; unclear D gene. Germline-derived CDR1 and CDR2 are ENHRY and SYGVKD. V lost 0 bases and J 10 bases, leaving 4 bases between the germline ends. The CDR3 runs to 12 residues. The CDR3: CAISESASPLHF. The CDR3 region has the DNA TGTGCCATCAGTGAGTCTGCCTCACCCCTCCACTTT.

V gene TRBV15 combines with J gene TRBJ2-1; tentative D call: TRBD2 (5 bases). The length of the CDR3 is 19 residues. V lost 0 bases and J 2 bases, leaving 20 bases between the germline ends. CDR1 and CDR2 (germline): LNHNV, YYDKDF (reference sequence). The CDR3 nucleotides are TGTGCCACCAGCAGAGAGTCTAGGCCTTACGGGGATACCTACAATGAGCAGTTCTTC. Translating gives CATSRESRPYGDTYNEQFF.

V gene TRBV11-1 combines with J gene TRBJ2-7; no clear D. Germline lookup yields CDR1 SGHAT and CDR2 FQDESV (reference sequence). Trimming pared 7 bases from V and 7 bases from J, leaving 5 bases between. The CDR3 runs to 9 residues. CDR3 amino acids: CASTDEQYF. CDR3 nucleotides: TGTGCCAGCACCGATGAGCAGTACTTC.

CDR3 amino acids: CASSLEADTQYF. The CDR3 DNA reads as TGCGCCAGCAGCTTGGAGGCAGATACGCAGTATTTT. The chain recombines TRBV5-1 with TRBJ2-3; D gene ambiguous. V was shortened by 0 bases and J by 4 bases, with 3 bases between the two germline ends. Germline CDR1 SGHRS, CDR2 YFSETQ. The CDR3 sequence is 12 residues long. The variable domain in full, with the rest retrieved from reference TRBV5-1 and TRBJ2-3, is KAGVTQTPRYLIKTRGQQVTLSCSPISGHRSVSWYQQTPGQGLQFLFEYFSETQRNKGNFPGRFSGRQFSNSRSEMNVSTLELGDSALYLCASSLEADTQYFGPGTRLTVL.